Presented here are 22 T cell receptor beta chains from one specimen sequenced in a study of blood T cell repertoires in COVID-19. The protocol was immunoSEQ multiplex PCR, while the TCRdb copy is restricted to in-frame clones and leaves out a portion. The sample shows roughly 32,000 clones, less than 95% of them seen only once. Sample: peripheral blood. The receptors derive from a man at least 80 years old with acute or convalescent COVID-19.

A remark on this clone: Other DNA sequences in the sample encode the same CDR3. V usage is TRBV9 and J usage is TRBJ1-2, with D possibly matching TRBD1 (6 bases). The CDR3 sequence is 14 residues long. Trimming pared 4 bases from V and 4 bases from J, leaving 14 bases between. CDR1 and CDR2 (germline): SGDLS, YYNGEE. Here the CDR3 DNA reads TGTGCCAGCAGCTGGGGGCCACTCCCCTATGGCTACACCTTC. Its protein is CASSWGPLPYGYTF.

This rearrangement joins TRBV15 to TRBJ1-4; possibly TRBD1 for D (6 bases). The CDR3 spans 15 residues. CDR1 is LNHNV, CDR2 YYDKDF, per germline (reference sequence). V lost 1 base and J 8 bases, leaving 14 bases between the germline ends. DNA of the CDR3: TGTGCCACCAGCAGAGCCCCGCGGGGGGGCGAAAAACTGTTTTTT. The encoded protein is CATSRAPRGGEKLFF.

This clone was seen a few times. This rearrangement joins TRBV6-5 to TRBJ1-2, with 9 bases identical to TRBD1. Trimming at V came to 0 bases and at J to 5 bases, leaving 7 bases not matched to a gene. Germline V lookup: CDR1 MNHEY, CDR2 SVGAGI. The CDR3 is made up of 16 amino acids. CDR3 protein: CASSYSRTGGGYGYTF. The CDR3 DNA follows: TGTGCCAGCAGTTACTCGAGAACAGGGGGCGGTTATGGCTACACCTTC.

The chain combines TRBV5-1 with TRBJ1-6, with 9 nucleotides matching TRBD1. The germline gives CDR1 SGHRS, CDR2 YFSETQ. Germline trimming cut 5 bases from V and 6 bases from J; bases unmatched to any gene: 6. This CDR3 region has 15 residues. The CDR3, as DNA: TGCGCCAGCAGTCAAGGACAGGGGAGTAATTCACCCCTCCACTTT. Protein: CASSQGQGSNSPLHF. The whole variable domain, filled in from reference TRBV5-1 and TRBJ1-6, reads KAGVTQTPRYLIKTRGQQVTLSCSPISGHRSVSWYQQTPGQGLQFLFEYFSETQRNKGNFPGRFSGRQFSNSRSEMNVSTLELGDSALYLCASSQGQGSNSPLHFGNGTRLTVT.

There are a few counts of this clone. The V gene is TRBV5-1, the J gene TRBJ2-1, with 9 bases identical to TRBD1. V dropped 0 bases and J dropped 6; count of bases not matched to a gene: 4. Germline V CDR1 and CDR2: SGHRS, YFSETQ. CDR3 length equals 15 residues. CDR3 protein: CASSLGQGVANEQFF. For the CDR3, the DNA is TGCGCCAGCAGCTTGGGACAGGGGGTAGCCAATGAGCAGTTCTTC.

V is TRBV4-2 and J is TRBJ1-6, with 9 bases lining up with TRBD1. Germline V gives CDR1 LGHNA, CDR2 YNFKEQ. V was clipped by 4 bases and J by 10 bases; unmatched bases: 11. The CDR3 is 16 residues long. CDR3 bases: TGTGCCAGCAGCCTGGGCCGGGACAGGGATGGATCACCCCTCCACTTT. This gives the protein CASSLGRDRDGSPLHF.

The sample holds one count of this clone. CDR3 in DNA: TGTGCCAGCACCCATAGCGGGGGGGCCTTTAATGAGCAGTTCTTC. Its translation is CASTHSGGAFNEQFF. The chain carries TRBV2 and TRBJ2-1, with TRBD2 identical over 11 bases. Trimming removed 7 bases from V and 7 bases from J; junction bases left unmatched: 9. The CDR3 totals 15 residues. CDR1 and CDR2 (germline): SNHLY, FYNNEI.

This clone has only one observation. CDR3 loop: CATDTGGVNQPQHF. CDR3 DNA sequence: TGTGCCACAGACACAGGGGGCGTCAATCAGCCCCAGCATTTT. The chain recombines TRBV6-6 with TRBJ1-5; TRBD1 agrees at 9 bases. There are 14 residues in the CDR3. Germline CDR1 MNHNY, CDR2 SVGAGI (reference sequence). V trimming: 10 bases; J trimming: 3 bases; junction bases outside the gene matches: 7.

The CDR3 DNA sequence: TGCGCCAGCAGCCCCACAGGGTTGGTTGGCTACACCTTC. Translation: CASSPTGLVGYTF. V is TRBV5-1 and J is TRBJ1-2; the D gene is possibly TRBD1 (6 bases). The CDR3 loop spans 13 amino acids. The V gene's germline CDR1 is SGHRS and CDR2 YFSETQ. Trimming left V 4 bases short and J 7 bases short, with 14 bases between.

The V gene is TRBV6-5, the J gene TRBJ2-7, with D maybe TRBD2 (6 bases). The V end was cut by 6 bases, the J end by 6 bases, with 15 bases between. Looked up from germline, CDR1 is MNHEY and CDR2 is SVGAGI. There are 13 residues in the CDR3. The CDR3 DNA sequence: TGTGCCAGCAGCCCCGAGACAGCGGGCGAGCAGTACTTC. This encodes CASSPETAGEQYF.

In this sample, this clone turned up once. V and J are TRBV11-3 and TRBJ2-3; the match to TRBD1 covers 7 bases. The CDR3 has 15 amino acids. Germline-derived CDR1 and CDR2 are SGHNT and YENEEA. Trimming cost V 5 bases and J 3 bases; bases outside gene matches: 8. CDR3 bases: TGTGCCAGCAGCCGCCGACAGGGCCCGACAGATACGCAGTATTTT. This translates into CASSRRQGPTDTQYF.

CDR3 residues: CASSRQGAENQPQHF. The CDR3 nucleotides read TGTGCCAGCAGCAGACAGGGGGCTGAGAATCAGCCCCAGCATTTT. The chain has TRBV7-9 and TRBJ1-5; 10 nucleotides line up with TRBD1. Trimming at V came to 5 bases and at J to 4 bases, leaving 5 bases not matched to a gene. From germline, CDR1 is SEHNR and CDR2 FQNEAQ (reference sequence). CDR3 size: 15 residues.

This clone is a singleton in its sample. V is TRBV7-9 and J is TRBJ2-5; a weak D match, TRBD1 (6 bases). The CDR3 length is 14 residues. Germline CDR1 SEHNR, CDR2 FQNEAQ (reference sequence). Trimming took 1 base from V and 5 from J, leaving 11 bases between them. CDR3 in amino acids: CASSLVPDSETQYF. The CDR3 DNA reads TGTGCCAGCAGCTTAGTTCCGGACAGTGAGACCCAGTACTTC.

This chain links TRBV6-5 with TRBJ1-6; D is uncertain. The CDR3 has 14 amino acids. Germline CDR1 MNHEY, CDR2 SVGAGI. The V gene lost 6 bases and the J gene lost 9 bases, with 15 bases spanning the gap. DNA of the CDR3: TGTGCCAGCAGGAGCCGGGGTCTCGGTTCACCCCTCCACTTT. It yields the protein CASRSRGLGSPLHF.

The chain combines TRBV6-5 with TRBJ1-6, with TRBD1 as a possible D gene (5 bases). CDR1 is MNHEY and CDR2 is SVGAGI in the germline V gene. V was trimmed by 8 bases and J by 6 bases, leaving 14 bases between them. This CDR3 is 14 amino acids long. CDR3 sequence (DNA): TGTGCCAGCCGGGGGGGAATTGGTAATTCACCCCTCCACTTT. Its protein is CASRGGIGNSPLHF.

This clone appeared a few times. The chain combines TRBV6-1 with TRBJ2-1, with 7 bases fitting TRBD2. The length of the CDR3 is 15 residues. Germline CDR1 and CDR2: MNHNS and SASEGT. V was pared by 3 bases and J by 6 bases, with 8 bases of the junction left unmatched. The CDR3 sequence is CASSELAVEVNEQFF. CDR3 nucleotide sequence: TGTGCCAGCAGTGAGCTAGCGGTGGAAGTCAATGAGCAGTTCTTC.

This clone has just a few counts. The genes are TRBV28 and TRBJ1-5, with a weak D call TRBD1 (6 bases). The germline V and J ends were trimmed by 4 bases and 4 bases, with 17 bases remaining between them. The CDR3 contains 16 residues. Germline CDR1 is MDHEN and CDR2 is SYDVKM. The CDR3 DNA follows: TGTGCCAGCAGTTCCCCGGGGGGGACAAAGAATCAGCCCCAGCATTTT. It codes for CASSSPGGTKNQPQHF.

J is TRBJ1-1 and V is TRBV7-6; TRBD1 matches at 7 bases. The V segment lost 3 bases and the J segment 4 bases; nucleotides outside the gene matches: 8. CDR1 and CDR2 from the germline V gene are SGHVS and FNYEAQ. The CDR3 has 15 residues. CDR3 sequence reads: CASSFGQVGITEAFF. The CDR3 nucleotides are TGTGCCAGCAGCTTTGGACAGGTCGGGATCACTGAAGCTTTCTTT.

The V gene is TRBV7-2, the J gene TRBJ2-2, with TRBD1 matching 8 bases. The V gene's germline CDR1 is SGHTA and CDR2 FQGNSA. V dropped 5 bases and J dropped 1; count of bases not matched to a gene: 6. This CDR3 region has 16 residues. CDR3 DNA: TGTGCCAGCAGCCCAAACAGGGGGAGGAACACCGGGGAGCTGTTTTTT. Translating it yields CASSPNRGRNTGELFF.

This rearrangement joins TRBV5-1 to TRBJ2-7, with a possible D match to TRBD1 (6 bases). CDR1 and CDR2 (germline): SGHRS, YFSETQ. This CDR3 is 14 amino acids long. With 2 bases removed from V and 3 bases from J, the gap between germline ends came to 12 bases. The CDR3 bases are TGCGCCAGCAGCTTCCGGCAGGGGAACTACGAGCAGTACTTC. Its protein product is CASSFRQGNYEQYF.

The rearrangement joins TRBV6-5 to TRBJ2-7; TRBD2 might be the D (5 bases). Between the trimmed V and J ends, which lost 7 bases and 6 bases, there was a span of 10 bases. CDR3 size: 11 residues. In germline, CDR1 is MNHEY, CDR2 SVGAGI. CDR3 region: CASTHGIEQYF. The CDR3 coding sequence is TGTGCCAGCACCCACGGGATCGAGCAGTACTTC.

This clone was recorded only once. The chain links TRBV28 to TRBJ2-7; 8 nucleotides align to TRBD2. CDR1 and CDR2 (germline): MDHEN, SYDVKM. V lost 5 bases, J lost 7 bases, and 10 bases stayed unmatched. The CDR3 has 14 amino acids. The CDR3 protein is CASSPPPGRVEQYF. The CDR3 DNA is TGTGCCAGCAGTCCCCCCCCCGGGAGGGTAGAGCAGTACTTC.